This T cell receptor (beta chain) was identified during a study of PD-1 blockade in classical Hodgkin lymphoma. Regarding the study as a whole: The origin of the repertoire differences remains undefined, with disease activity or prior therapy as possible causes. At C4D1, TCR diversity had climbed significantly for CD4+ cells, though not for CD8+ cells. Newly diagnosed patients had baseline TCR diversity that was reportedly lower than that of healthy donors.

Trimming left V 7 bases short and J 1 base short, with 10 bases between. Germline assignment: CDR1 MGHRA and CDR2 YSYEKL. The length of the CDR3 is 14 residues. Clones were read by immunoSEQ multiplex PCR, and TCRdb kept only the in-frame ones, dropping some. The table lists 24,000 or so clones, around 81% of them singletons, with about 19% in the top ten. Only a few counts were recorded for this clone. Its antigen is still unknown. Relapse was seen in all patients after autologous stem cell transplantation, and brentuximab vedotin exposure was variable. Patients reached a best response of complete response, partial response or progressive disease.

This clonotype originated in a human donor with classical Hodgkin lymphoma. The chain employs TRBV4-1 and TRBJ2-2; no clear D. Sample: peripheral blood mononuclear cells (PBMCs), taken before the second cycle of nivolumab. The CDR3 nucleotides are TGCGCCAGCATGAGTGGGGAGAACACCGGGGAGCTGTTTTTT. Protein product: CASMSGENTGELFF.